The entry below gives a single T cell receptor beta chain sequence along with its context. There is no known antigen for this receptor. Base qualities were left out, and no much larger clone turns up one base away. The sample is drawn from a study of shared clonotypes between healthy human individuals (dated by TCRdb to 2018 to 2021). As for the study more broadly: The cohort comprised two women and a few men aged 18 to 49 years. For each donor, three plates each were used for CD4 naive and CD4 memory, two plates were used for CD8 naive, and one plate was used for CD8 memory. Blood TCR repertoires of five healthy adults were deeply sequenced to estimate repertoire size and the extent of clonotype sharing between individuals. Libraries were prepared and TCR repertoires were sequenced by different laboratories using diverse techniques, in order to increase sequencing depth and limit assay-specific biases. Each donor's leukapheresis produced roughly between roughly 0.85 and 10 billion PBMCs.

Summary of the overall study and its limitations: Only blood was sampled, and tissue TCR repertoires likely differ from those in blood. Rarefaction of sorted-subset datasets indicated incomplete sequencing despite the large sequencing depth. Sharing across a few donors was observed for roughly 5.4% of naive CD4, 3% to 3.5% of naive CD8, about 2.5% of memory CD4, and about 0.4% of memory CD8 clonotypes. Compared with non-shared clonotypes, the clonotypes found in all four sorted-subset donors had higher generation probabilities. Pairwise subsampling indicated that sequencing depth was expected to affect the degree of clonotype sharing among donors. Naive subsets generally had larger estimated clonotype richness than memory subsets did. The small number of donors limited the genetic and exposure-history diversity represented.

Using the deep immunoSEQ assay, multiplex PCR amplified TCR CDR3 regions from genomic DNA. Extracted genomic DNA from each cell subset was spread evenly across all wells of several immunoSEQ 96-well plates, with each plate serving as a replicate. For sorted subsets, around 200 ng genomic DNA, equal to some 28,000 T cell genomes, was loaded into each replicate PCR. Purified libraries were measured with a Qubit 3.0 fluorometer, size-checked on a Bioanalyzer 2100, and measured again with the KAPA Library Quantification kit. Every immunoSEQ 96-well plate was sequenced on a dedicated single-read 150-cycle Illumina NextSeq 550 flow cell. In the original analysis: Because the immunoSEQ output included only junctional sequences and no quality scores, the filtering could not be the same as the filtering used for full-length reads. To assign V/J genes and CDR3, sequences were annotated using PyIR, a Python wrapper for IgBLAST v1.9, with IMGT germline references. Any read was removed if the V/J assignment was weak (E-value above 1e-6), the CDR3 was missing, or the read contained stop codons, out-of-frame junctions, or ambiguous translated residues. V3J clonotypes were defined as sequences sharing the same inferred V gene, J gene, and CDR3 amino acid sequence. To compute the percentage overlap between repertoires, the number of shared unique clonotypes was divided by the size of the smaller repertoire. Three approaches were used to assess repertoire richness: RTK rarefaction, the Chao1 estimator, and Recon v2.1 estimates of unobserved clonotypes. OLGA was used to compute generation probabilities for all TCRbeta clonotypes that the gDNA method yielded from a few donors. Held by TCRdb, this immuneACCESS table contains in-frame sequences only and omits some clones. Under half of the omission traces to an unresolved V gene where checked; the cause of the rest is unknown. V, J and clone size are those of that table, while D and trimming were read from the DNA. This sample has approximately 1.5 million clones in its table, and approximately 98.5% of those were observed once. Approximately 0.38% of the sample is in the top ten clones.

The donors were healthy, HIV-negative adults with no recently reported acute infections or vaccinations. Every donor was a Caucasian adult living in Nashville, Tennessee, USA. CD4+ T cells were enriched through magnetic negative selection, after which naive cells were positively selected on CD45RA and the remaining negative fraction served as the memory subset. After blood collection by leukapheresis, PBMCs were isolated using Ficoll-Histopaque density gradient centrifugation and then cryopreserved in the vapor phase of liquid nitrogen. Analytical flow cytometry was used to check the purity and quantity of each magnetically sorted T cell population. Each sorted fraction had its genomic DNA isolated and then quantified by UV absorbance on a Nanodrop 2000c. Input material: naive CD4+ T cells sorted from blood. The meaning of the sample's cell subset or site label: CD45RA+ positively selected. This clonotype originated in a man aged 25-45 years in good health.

The CDR3 region: CASTRDRGAYEAFF. The DNA sequence is given as TGTGCCAGTACCCGAGATCGGGGGGCTTATGAAGCTTTCTTT. This receptor chain uses TRBV19 and TRBJ1-1; a weak D assignment points to TRBD1 (6 bases agree). Including the terminal cysteine and phenylalanine, the CDR3 comprises 14 residues. The retained sequence is limited to the CDR3, 42 bases, with the frame set at the first base. The trim is 7 bases for V and 7 bases for J, with a gap of 19 bases between the germline ends. The germline V gene (reference sequence) gives CDR1 as LNHDA and CDR2 as SQIVND.